The clone carrying this T cell receptor (beta chain) has just a few counts. The assay was immunoSEQ multiplex PCR, and TCRdb's table has in-frame clones only and misses some. This sample yields about 70,000 clones, of which nearly 95% are seen a single time; 0.29% belongs to the top ten. With 9 bases clipped from V and 5 bases from J, the junction kept 12 bases outside the gene matches. The CDR3 covers 16 residues. CDR1 and CDR2 (germline): LNHDA, SQIVND (reference sequence). The data were taken from a study of T cell changes during pregnancy in multiple sclerosis. This TCR was sampled from a female donor with multiple sclerosis, enrolled in a pregnancy study. The source was CD4+ T cells from peripheral blood mononuclear cells, collected after pregnancy. The chain is built from TRBV19 and TRBJ2-2, with 10 bases fitting TRBD1. For the CDR3, the DNA is TGTGCCAGCTACCCTGGGACAGGGGTGGGGACCGGGGAGCTGTTTTTT. Its protein product is CASYPGTGVGTGELFF.